What follows are 15 T cell receptor beta chains derived from one specimen sequenced in a study of CD8+ T cells in alopecia areata. The sequencing template was cDNA reverse transcribed from extracted RNA. TCRdb's table, derived via immunoSEQ multiplex PCR, lists solely in-frame clones and lacks some. Here the sample spans 150,000 or so clones, just over 65% being singletons. This specimen was CD8+ T cells sorted from blood, taken at week 0. Source of these receptors: a human donor with alopecia areata.

This clone was recorded a few times. This specimen includes other DNA sequences encoding the same CDR3. This sequence joins TRBV7-9 and TRBJ2-7; D is unresolved. The length of the CDR3 is 11 residues. V was trimmed by 2 bases and J by 6 bases, leaving 5 bases between them. The germline V gene has CDR1 SEHNR and CDR2 FQNEAQ (reference sequence). CDR3 nucleotide sequence: TGTGCCAGCAGCTTACGCTCCGAGCAGTACTTC. It codes for CASSLRSEQYF.

This sequence joins TRBV7-2 and TRBJ1-5; D might be TRBD1 (6 bases). There are 17 residues in the CDR3. Trimming pared 5 bases from V and 3 bases from J, leaving 20 bases between. Germline V CDR1 and CDR2: SGHTA, FQGNSA. The CDR3 sequence is CASSAGGAGAINQPQHF. The CDR3 DNA reads TGTGCCAGCAGCGCCGGGGGGGCAGGGGCCATCAATCAGCCCCAGCATTTT.

This chain uses TRBV5-1 with TRBJ2-5, with 11 bases aligning to TRBD1. The end of the DNA aligns better with TRBJ2-7, so the J call may be wrong. CDR1 and CDR2 from the germline V gene are SGHRS and YFSETQ. The length of the CDR3 is 16 residues. This CDR3 reads CASSLRTGGEVYEQYF. The CDR3 DNA is TGCGCCAGCAGCCTACGGACAGGGGGCGAGGTCTACGAGCAGTACTTC.

This clone has only one observation. One junction end disagrees with the germline gene, perhaps due to a read error. The chain has TRBV7-9 and TRBJ2-7; 7 nucleotides agree with TRBD1. This CDR3 contains 14 residues. Germline lookup yields CDR1 SEHNR and CDR2 FQNEAQ (reference sequence). CDR3 sequence (DNA): TGTGCCAGCAGCCCACCGGGACAGATATACGAGCAATACTTC. Its protein product is CASSPPGQIYEQYF.

The J gene is TRBJ2-6, the V gene TRBV4-2, with D hard to call. Trimming took off 0 bases at V and 0 bases at J, with 15 bases between the two ends. Per germline, CDR1 LGHNA and CDR2 YNFKEQ. This CDR3 spans 19 amino acids. The CDR3 here is CASSQEIPPGSSGANVLTF. The DNA for the CDR3 is TGTGCCAGCAGCCAAGAGATTCCGCCAGGTAGCTCTGGGGCCAACGTCCTGACTTTC.

The V call is TRBV27, the J call TRBJ2-3, with 9 bases that match TRBD2. Trimming removed 5 bases from V and 7 bases from J; junction bases left unmatched: 10. Germline CDR1 reads MNHEY; CDR2 reads SMNVEV (reference sequence). This CDR3 has 15 residues. Here the CDR3 DNA reads TGTGCCAGCAGTCCCACCGCGGGGGGGCGGAATACGCAGTATTTT. Translating it yields CASSPTAGGRNTQYF.

The V and J genes are TRBV13 and TRBJ2-7, with 9 positions matching TRBD1. Germline CDR1 reads PRHDT; CDR2 reads FYEKMQ (reference sequence). There are 15 residues in the CDR3. J was trimmed by 6 bases and V by 0 bases; bases with no gene match: 6. This CDR3 reads CASSLGQGAGSEQYF. The CDR3 nucleotides read TGTGCCAGCAGCTTAGGACAGGGGGCAGGTTCCGAGCAGTACTTC.

The rearrangement links TRBV29-1 to TRBJ2-3, with TRBD1 matching 9 bases. Germline CDR1 and CDR2: SQVTM and ANQGSEA. Trimming at V came to 7 bases and at J to 1 base, leaving 12 bases not matched to a gene. The CDR3 covers 16 residues. The CDR3 DNA reads TGCAGCGCCCGAGGGTGGCGGGACAGGGGCACAGATACGCAGTATTTT. Amino acid sequence: CSARGWRDRGTDTQYF.

This chain uses TRBV27 with TRBJ2-1; D perhaps matches TRBD1 (6 bases). The CDR3 length is 14 residues. V lost 6 bases and J 0 bases, leaving 9 bases between the germline ends. Germline V gene data show CDR1 as MNHEY and CDR2 as SMNVEV (reference sequence). CDR3 in amino acids: CASSGQYSYNEQFF. The CDR3 region has the DNA TGTGCCAGCAGCGGACAGTACTCCTACAATGAGCAGTTCTTC.

This clone has more than one count but fewer than ten. The gene calls are TRBV29-1 and TRBJ2-7, with 12 positions matching TRBD2. Germline V gene sequence: CDR1 SQVTM, CDR2 ANQGSEA. V gave up 0 bases and J gave up 2 bases; unmatched junction bases: 8. The length of the CDR3 is 17 residues. The chain's CDR3 is CSVEDLRTSGGTYEQYF. The CDR3 DNA is TGCAGCGTTGAAGATCTCCGCACTAGCGGGGGGACCTACGAGCAGTACTTC.

The chain links TRBV25-1 to TRBJ1-5, with a weak D call TRBD1 (5 bases). CDR1 and CDR2 (germline): MGHDK, SYGVNS. V was trimmed by 3 bases and J by 5 bases, leaving 14 bases between them. The CDR3 is 15 amino acids. Here the CDR3 DNA reads TGTGCCAGCAGTGAGGGTGGCAGGGTGGATCAGCCCCAGCATTTT. This encodes CASSEGGRVDQPQHF. The full variable domain, rest sourced from reference TRBV25-1 and TRBJ1-5, is EADIYQTPRYLVIGTGKKITLECSQTMGHDKMYWYQQDPGMELHLIHYSYGVNSTEKGDLSSESTVSRIRTEHFPLTLESARPSHTSQYLCASSEGGRVDQPQHFGDGTRLSIL.

V gene TRBV12-5 combines with J gene TRBJ1-5; the D gene is possibly TRBD1 (6 bases). Germline V gives CDR1 LGHNT, CDR2 FRNRAP. The CDR3 extends over 16 amino acids. Trimming cost V 4 bases and J 4 bases, with 17 bases left between them. CDR3 sequence reads: CASGSGDGRGNQPQHF. CDR3 DNA: TGTGCTAGTGGTTCAGGGGACGGAAGGGGTAATCAGCCCCAGCATTTT.

This clone was observed a few times. This rearrangement joins TRBV7-6 to TRBJ1-1; unclear D gene. Per germline, CDR1 SGHVS and CDR2 FNYEAQ. The CDR3 spans 13 residues. The V end was cut by 7 bases, the J end by 4 bases, with 13 bases between. CDR3 bases: TGTGCCAGCAAGGAGGAGATTGGCACTGAAGCTTTCTTT. It is translated as CASKEEIGTEAFF.

This clone came up a few times. This chain uses TRBV29-1 with TRBJ2-2; 10 nucleotides match TRBD1. Germline V gives CDR1 SQVTM, CDR2 ANQGSEA. Losses at the gene ends were 6 bases for V and 3 bases for J; bases not matched to a gene: 4. The CDR3 length is 14 residues. CDR3 loop: CSVRGQGDTGELFF. In DNA form, the CDR3 reads TGCAGCGTCCGAGGACAGGGGGACACCGGGGAGCTGTTTTTT.

The CDR3 is CASSFVAGQRDTQYF. CDR3 in DNA: TGTGCCAGCAGCTTTGTAGCGGGCCAGAGGGATACGCAGTATTTT. The rearrangement uses TRBV7-2 and TRBJ2-3; TRBD2 aligns across 7 bases. The length of the CDR3 is 15 residues. CDR1 and CDR2 from the germline V gene are SGHTA and FQGNSA. V dropped 3 bases and J dropped 6; count of bases not matched to a gene: 9.